This TCR beta chain was recovered during a study of PD-1 blockade in mismatch repair-deficient tumors. This clone was recorded once. The protocol was immunoSEQ multiplex PCR, while the TCRdb copy is restricted to in-frame clones and leaves out a portion. The table lists approximately 60,000 clones, around 89% of them singletons, with approximately 13% in the top ten. The CDR3 runs to 13 residues. Trimming cost V 4 bases and J 1 base, with 7 bases left between them. CDR1 SGHDN and CDR2 FVKESK come from the germline V gene. The sequences come from peripheral blood, collected 52 weeks after starting pembrolizumab. The clonotype comes from an adult with mismatch repair-deficient cancer. This sequence joins TRBV14 and TRBJ1-1; D remains unclear. CDR3 DNA sequence: TGTGCCAGCAGCCGTTATCCGAACACTGAAGCTTTCTTT. Amino acids: CASSRYPNTEAFF. The complete variable domain, with remaining parts taken from reference TRBV14 and TRBJ1-1, reads EAGVTQFPSHSVIEKGQTVTLRCDPISGHDNLYWYRRVMGKEIKFLLHFVKESKQDESGMPNNRFLAERTGGTYSTLKVQPAELEDSGVYFCASSRYPNTEAFFGQGTRLTVV.